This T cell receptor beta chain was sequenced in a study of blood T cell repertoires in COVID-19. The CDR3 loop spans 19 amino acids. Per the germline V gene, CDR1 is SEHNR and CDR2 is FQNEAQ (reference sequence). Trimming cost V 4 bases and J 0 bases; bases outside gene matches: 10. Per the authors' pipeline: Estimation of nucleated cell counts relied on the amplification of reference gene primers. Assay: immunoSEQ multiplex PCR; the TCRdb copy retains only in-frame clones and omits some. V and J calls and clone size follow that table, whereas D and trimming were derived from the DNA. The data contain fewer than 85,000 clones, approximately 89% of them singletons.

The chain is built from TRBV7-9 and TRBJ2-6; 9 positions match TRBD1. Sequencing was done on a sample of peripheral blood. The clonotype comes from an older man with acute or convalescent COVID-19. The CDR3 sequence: CASSSISGQGFSGANVLTF. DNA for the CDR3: TGTGCCAGCAGCTCCATCTCGGGACAGGGTTTCTCTGGGGCCAACGTCCTGACTTTC.